This TCR beta chain was found in a study of human T cells and chemical hapten exposure. The time point: patch test 3, about 24 weeks after DPC sensitization. Treatment described: therapeutic diphenylcyclopropenone sensitization with weekly scalp DPC. This clonotype was detected ten times or more. MiXCR, run by TCRdb on the RACE reads, gives a single entry per CDR3 protein. The sample lists approximately 50,000 distinct CDR3 sequences; about 10% were seen once. Sequencing used whole blood, obtained in connection with sensitization to the hapten diphenylcyclopropenone (DPC). This sequence was found in a middle-aged woman with alopecia areata. Some clones in this sample may be carry-over from other donors' samples.

The CDR3 nucleotides read TGTGCCAGCAGCTTAAGCAGGTCCGGGGAGCTGTTTTTT. This codes for CASSLSRSGELFF. The chain employs TRBV7-3 and TRBJ2-2; no definite D call. The germline V and J ends were trimmed by 1 base and 6 bases, with 6 bases remaining between them. In germline, CDR1 is SGHTA, CDR2 FQGTGA. The CDR3 has 13 residues. Supplemented by reference TRBV7-3 and TRBJ2-2, the full variable domain reads GAGVSQTPSNKVTEKGKYVELRCDPISGHTALYWYRQSLGQGPEFLIYFQGTGAADDSGLPNDRFFAVRPEGSVSTLKIQRTERGDSAVYLCASSLSRSGELFFGEGSRLTVL.